The 21 T cell receptor beta chains given below trace back to one sample, sequenced in a study of blood T cell repertoires in COVID-19. Using immunoSEQ multiplex PCR, the repertoire was profiled, and TCRdb retains in-frame clones only, with some absent. The table records 400,000 to 550,000 clones, approximately 90% of them present only once. Sequenced material: peripheral blood. The receptors here all came from a woman under 40 with acute or convalescent COVID-19.

The V call is TRBV5-1, the J call TRBJ2-2; TRBD2 is a possible D gene (6 bases). Germline lookup yields CDR1 SGHRS and CDR2 YFSETQ. The CDR3 sequence is 15 residues long. V was pared by 7 bases and J by 6 bases, with 19 bases between. The CDR3, as DNA: TGCGCCAGCGGCGCGAACGGGGGATTGGCCGGGGAGCTGTTTTTT. This gives the protein CASGANGGLAGELFF.

The chain is built from TRBV3-1 (or the pseudogene TRBV3-2) and TRBJ1-1; D is unclear. The CDR3 is 13 amino acids. Germline V gives CDR1 LGHDT, CDR2 YNNKEL (reference sequence). The V end lost 5 bases, the J end lost 5 bases, and 12 bases lay between the germline ends. The CDR3 bases are TGTGCCAGCAGCGACTCCCGGTGGACTGAAGCTTTCTTT. This sequence encodes CASSDSRWTEAFF.

Concerning this clone: Additional DNA sequences in this sample encode the identical CDR3. J is TRBJ1-1 and V is TRBV15; D might be TRBD1 (5 bases). The CDR3 has 16 amino acids. The V end lost 0 bases, the J end lost 4 bases, and 15 bases lay between the germline ends. Germline V lookup: CDR1 LNHNV, CDR2 YYDKDF (reference sequence). DNA for the CDR3: TGTGCCACCAGCAGAGATCTGGGGCAGGGTTCCACTGAAGCTTTCTTT. It yields the protein CATSRDLGQGSTEAFF.

This clone was observed once. The chain has TRBV5-5 and TRBJ1-6; 9 nucleotides line up with TRBD1. Germline V gene data show CDR1 as SGHKS and CDR2 as YYEKEE (reference sequence). The CDR3 is 17 amino acids. The ends lost 4 bases at V and 6 bases at J; junction bases unmatched: 11. The CDR3 sequence is CASSGRQGGAGNSPLHF. The CDR3 DNA reads TGTGCCAGCAGCGGCCGACAGGGGGGGGCGGGTAATTCACCCCTCCACTTT. The full variable domain, completed using reference TRBV5-5 and TRBJ1-6, is DAGVTQSPTHLIKTRGQQVTLRCSPISGHKSVSWYQQVLGQGPQFIFQYYEKEERGRGNFPDRFSARQFPNYSSELNVNALLLGDSALYLCASSGRQGGAGNSPLHFGNGTRLTVT.

The rearrangement uses TRBV28 and TRBJ2-1; possibly TRBD1 for D (5 bases). The CDR3 consists of 17 residues. CDR1 and CDR2 from the germline V gene are MDHEN and SYDVKM. V was cut by 3 bases and J by 3 bases, with 18 bases left in between. The CDR3 sequence is CASSLQGPNAIYNEQFF. Written as DNA, the CDR3 is TGTGCCAGCAGTTTGCAGGGTCCTAACGCAATCTACAATGAGCAGTTCTTC.

The chain uses TRBV6-2 or TRBV6-3 and TRBJ2-3; 8 bases map to TRBD2. The trim removed 0 bases at V and 6 bases at J, leaving 8 bases unmatched. The CDR3 extends over 16 amino acids. CDR1 is MNHEY, CDR2 SVGEGT, per germline. CDR3 residues: CASSYSSGVPSDTQYF. CDR3 DNA: TGTGCCAGCAGTTACTCTAGCGGGGTCCCATCGGATACGCAGTATTTT.

The chain carries TRBV12-3 or TRBV12-4 and TRBJ2-7, with D perhaps TRBD1 (5 bases). Trimming stripped 5 bases from V and 5 bases from J, with 7 bases between. The CDR3 sequence is 11 residues long. The CDR3 bases are TGTGCCAGCAGTCCAGGGCACGAGCAGTACTTC. Residues: CASSPGHEQYF.

The V gene is TRBV13, the J gene TRBJ2-5, with 8 bases matching TRBD2. The V gene end was trimmed by 2 bases and the J gene end by 2 bases; junction bases not matched to a gene: 13. The CDR3 extends over 18 amino acids. CDR1 is PRHDT, CDR2 FYEKMQ, per germline (reference sequence). DNA of the CDR3: TGTGCCAGCAGCTTAAGGCGCTTAGCGGGGATGGGGCAAGAGACCCAGTACTTC. It codes for CASSLRRLAGMGQETQYF.

V and J are TRBV28 and TRBJ2-1; 9 bases line up with TRBD2. V dropped 10 bases and J dropped 7; count of bases not matched to a gene: 11. CDR1 and CDR2 (germline): MDHEN, SYDVKM. The CDR3 extends over 14 amino acids. The CDR3 loop reads CATTQSGGRNEQFF. CDR3 nucleotide sequence: TGTGCCACGACCCAAAGCGGGGGGCGAAATGAGCAGTTCTTC. The full variable domain, completed using reference TRBV28 and TRBJ2-1, is DVKVTQSSRYLVKRTGEKVFLECVQDMDHENMFWYRQDPGLGLRLIYFSYDVKMKEKGDIPEGYSVSREKKERFSLILESASTNQTSMYLCATTQSGGRNEQFFGPGTRLTVL.

The rearrangement links TRBV19 to TRBJ1-5; a possible D gene is TRBD1 (6 bases). This CDR3 comprises 16 residues. The V gene's germline CDR1 is LNHDA and CDR2 SQIVND (reference sequence). The V and J ends lost 3 bases and 2 bases respectively, with 14 bases between them. CDR3 nucleotide sequence: TGTGCCAGTAGTATTGAACAGGGTCGGGGCAATCAGCCCCAGCATTTT. Translated, it gives CASSIEQGRGNQPQHF.

The chain is built from TRBV5-4 and TRBJ2-7, with a possible D match to TRBD1 (6 bases). V was trimmed by 7 bases and J by 1 base, leaving 15 bases between them. The CDR3 is 14 amino acids. Germline V gives CDR1 SGHNT, CDR2 YYREEE (reference sequence). CDR3 region: CASHRDMSSYEQYF. The CDR3 DNA is TGTGCCAGCCACCGGGACATGTCGTCCTACGAGCAGTACTTC.

This clone came up once. The chain is built from TRBV6-5 and TRBJ2-3, with a possible D match to TRBD2 (7 bases). Germline lookup yields CDR1 MNHEY and CDR2 SVGAGI. V gave up 8 bases and J gave up 4 bases, with 16 bases separating them. The CDR3 runs to 14 residues. The CDR3 nucleotides are TGTGCCAGCGGATCGAGGGGGAGGGCAGATACGCAGTATTTT. Amino acids: CASGSRGRADTQYF.

The chain links TRBV27 to TRBJ2-3; D remains ambiguous. The germline CDR1 and CDR2 sequences are MNHEY and SMNVEV (reference sequence). The CDR3 runs 12 residues. V lost 8 bases, J lost 1 base, and 7 bases lay in between. The CDR3 nucleotides are TGTGCCAGCGGCCAGGGCACAGATACGCAGTATTTT. Protein sequence: CASGQGTDTQYF.

J is TRBJ2-7 and V is TRBV28; 10 bases map to TRBD1. Germline trimming cut 7 bases from V and 4 bases from J; bases unmatched to any gene: 10. The CDR3 runs to 15 residues. Per the germline V gene, CDR1 is MDHEN and CDR2 is SYDVKM. The CDR3, as DNA: TGTGCCAGCACTGATGAGCCGGGACAGGGGTACGAGCAGTACTTC. Translation: CASTDEPGQGYEQYF.

The chain carries TRBV5-3 and TRBJ2-2, with 7 bases that match TRBD2. TRBV5-3 is flagged as an ORF with uncertain function. Trimming took 4 bases from V and 7 from J; bases not matched to a gene: 13. The CDR3 covers 16 residues. CDR3 DNA: TGTGCCAGAAGCCTGGGGGTCGCAGGGAGGGTCGGGGAGCTGTTTTTT. Amino acid sequence: CARSLGVAGRVGELFF.

The V and J genes are TRBV12-3 or TRBV12-4 and TRBJ2-3; a possible D gene is TRBD1 (5 bases). This CDR3 has 13 residues. Trimming took 6 bases from V and 0 from J, leaving 7 bases between them. The CDR3 nucleotides are TGTGCCAGCAGCAGGGCTAGCACAGATACGCAGTATTTT. It yields the protein CASSRASTDTQYF.

The rearrangement joins TRBV7-2 to TRBJ2-1; perhaps TRBD2 as D (6 bases). V was cut by 5 bases and J by 0 bases, with 11 bases left in between. The length of the CDR3 is 15 residues. The germline V gene has CDR1 SGHTA and CDR2 FQGNSA. The CDR3 DNA follows: TGTGCCAGCAGCGTGGACGGGAGCTCCTACAATGAGCAGTTCTTC. Amino acids: CASSVDGSSYNEQFF.

This clone was recorded once. The rearrangement joins TRBV5-6 to TRBJ1-2; TRBD1 matches 7 bases. The CDR3 covers 14 residues. Germline trimming cut 0 bases from V and 4 bases from J; bases unmatched to any gene: 3. CDR1 is SGHDT and CDR2 is YYEEEE in the germline V gene. This chain's CDR3 is CASSLGQGIYGYTF. The DNA for the CDR3 is TGTGCCAGCAGCTTGGGACAGGGAATCTATGGCTACACCTTC. The whole variable domain, filled in from reference TRBV5-6 and TRBJ1-2, reads DAGVTQSPTHLIKTRGQQVTLRCSPKSGHDTVSWYQQALGQGPQFIFQYYEEEERQRGNFPDRFSGHQFPNYSSELNVNALLLGDSALYLCASSLGQGIYGYTFGSGTRLTVV.

The chain combines TRBV24-1 with TRBJ2-1; 8 nucleotides line up with TRBD1. With V trimmed by 1 base and J by 9 bases, 7 bases remained unmatched. This CDR3 spans 15 amino acids. The V gene's germline CDR1 is KGHDR and CDR2 SFDVKD. In DNA form, the CDR3 reads TGTGCCACCAGTGATTTCGGCAGGGGGCTGGTTGAGCAGTTCTTC. Translated, it gives CATSDFGRGLVEQFF.

CDR3: CASSSQGQAGNQPQHF. CDR3 DNA sequence: TGTGCCAGTAGTTCACAGGGGCAGGCGGGCAATCAGCCCCAGCATTTT. V and J are TRBV19 and TRBJ1-5; TRBD1 matches 7 bases. CDR3 length: 16 residues. CDR1 and CDR2 (germline): LNHDA, SQIVND (reference sequence). V was clipped by 5 bases and J by 2 bases; unmatched bases: 9.

This chain uses TRBV2 with TRBJ2-3; 9 bases agree with TRBD1. Germline V gene data show CDR1 as SNHLY and CDR2 as FYNNEI. The CDR3 consists of 15 residues. The ends lost 4 bases at V and 3 bases at J; junction bases unmatched: 5. This CDR3 is CASSAEQGATDTQYF. The CDR3, as DNA: TGTGCCAGCAGTGCCGAACAGGGGGCGACAGATACGCAGTATTTT.